This T cell receptor (beta chain) comes out of a study of cytomegalovirus exposure and HLA in healthy donors. At the level of the study: An early release of data contained some 80 million unique TCRs, which came from HLA-typed donors. Study observations and caveats: HLA alleles were associated with 15,000 to 20,000 TCR beta sequences in a later analysis at 0.05 false discovery rate. In an earlier analysis, most TCR beta V segments were productive about 87% or about 30% of the time.

The PCR was carried out with 60 Vbeta primers and 13 Jbeta primers. Per the study methods: The authors later counted 70 million to 85 million unique TCR beta chains, roughly 11 million of them shared. Profiled with immunoSEQ multiplex PCR; TCRdb holds only in-frame clones, not every one. V, J and clone size were drawn from that table, and D and trimming were deduced from the DNA. The data hold about 140,000 clones, with about three quarters observed a single time. As for this clone: The antigen remains undetermined.

This receptor was taken from a woman in her 30s in good health and CMV-seronegative. Sequencing was performed on PBMCs.

CDR3 protein: CASSNTGSSYNEQFF. The CDR3 nucleotides are TGTGCCAGCAGCAATACAGGGAGCTCCTACAATGAGCAGTTCTTC. The genes are TRBV7-3 and TRBJ2-1, with D perhaps matching TRBD1 (6 bases). Germline loops: CDR1 SGHTA, CDR2 FQGTGA. The CDR3 extends over 15 amino acids. The germline V and J ends were trimmed by 5 bases and 0 bases, with 11 bases remaining between them. The variable domain in full, completed from reference TRBV7-3 and TRBJ2-1, reads GAGVSQTPSNKVTEKGKYVELRCDPISGHTALYWYRQSLGQGPEFLIYFQGTGAADDSGLPNDRFFAVRPEGSVSTLKIQRTERGDSAVYLCASSNTGSSYNEQFFGPGTRLTVL.